The 16 T cell receptor beta chains below come from one sample, sequenced in a study of blood T cell repertoires in COVID-19. Measured with immunoSEQ multiplex PCR; TCRdb has only the in-frame clones, and not every one. The data contain roughly 49,000 clones, around 84% of them singletons. Sequenced material: peripheral blood. The receptors here all came from a man at least 80 years old with active COVID-19.

The genes are TRBV7-3 and TRBJ2-1; perhaps TRBD2 as D (6 bases). Germline-derived CDR1 and CDR2 are SGHTA and FQGTGA. Trimming pared 5 bases from V and 4 bases from J, leaving 15 bases between. This CDR3 region has 15 residues. The CDR3 loop is CASSPDGLLYNEQFF. In nucleotides, the CDR3 is TGTGCCAGCAGCCCCGACGGACTACTATACAATGAGCAGTTCTTC.

V and J are TRBV12-3 or TRBV12-4 and TRBJ2-7; D is ambiguous. This CDR3 comprises 12 residues. V lost 3 bases to trimming and J lost 6 bases, with 9 bases between them. Written as DNA, the CDR3 is TGTGCCAGCAGTTTCGTGGCATCCGAGCAGTACTTC. Its protein is CASSFVASEQYF.

The CDR3 DNA follows: TGTGCCAGTAGCCGACAGGGGGCAAGCACAGATACGCAGTATTTT. It encodes CASSRQGASTDTQYF. J is TRBJ2-3 and V is TRBV19; 10 bases line up with TRBD1. V lost 6 bases to trimming and J lost 0 bases; unmatched junction nucleotides: 3. Germline values: CDR1 LNHDA, CDR2 SQIVND (reference sequence). The CDR3 runs to 15 residues.

V and J are TRBV19 and TRBJ2-1, with D perhaps matching TRBD1 (6 bases). This CDR3 spans 11 amino acids. The germline V and J ends were trimmed by 5 bases and 10 bases, with 9 bases remaining between them. Germline V CDR1 and CDR2: LNHDA, SQIVND (reference sequence). The CDR3 nucleotides are TGTGCCAGTAGTTATAGGGGGGAGCAGTTCTTC. This translates into CASSYRGEQFF.

J is TRBJ2-7 and V is TRBV18, with TRBD1 as a possible D gene (6 bases). Germline V gene lookup returns CDR1 KGHSH and CDR2 LQKENI. This CDR3 comprises 14 residues. V lost 2 bases and J lost 5, with 13 bases in between. The CDR3 sequence: CASSPGGVLNEQYF. The DNA of the CDR3 is TGTGCCAGCTCACCAGGGGGCGTCCTGAACGAGCAGTACTTC.

The rearrangement uses TRBV4-3 and TRBJ2-3, with D unresolved. CDR3 length: 13 amino acids. The V end lost 0 bases, the J end lost 7 bases, and 8 bases lay between the germline ends. The V gene's germline CDR1 is LGHNA and CDR2 YSLEER. The CDR3 bases are TGCGCCAGCAGCCAAGATCCCCGTAATACGCAGTATTTT. Its translation is CASSQDPRNTQYF.

The chain recombines TRBV14 with TRBJ2-7; a weak D match, TRBD2 (7 bases). V lost 4 bases, J lost 5 bases, and 21 bases lay in between. Per germline, CDR1 SGHDN and CDR2 FVKESK. The CDR3 consists of 16 residues. CDR3 residues: CASSLGGREPRHEQYF. The CDR3 DNA reads TGTGCCAGCAGCCTCGGGGGGCGGGAGCCAAGGCACGAGCAGTACTTC.

V usage is TRBV27 and J usage is TRBJ2-7; TRBD2 agrees at 8 bases. The germline V gene has CDR1 MNHEY and CDR2 SMNVEV (reference sequence). The CDR3 contains 16 residues. Losses at the gene ends were 6 bases for V and 2 bases for J; bases not matched to a gene: 12. CDR3 bases: TGTGCCAGCAGCCCCCAGGGAGCGGGAGAAACCTACGAGCAGTACTTC. It translates to CASSPQGAGETYEQYF.

This chain joins TRBV21-1 and TRBJ1-4. TRBV21-1 is marked as a pseudogene. This CDR3 region has 15 residues. CDR3 sequence reads: CASSKALRGGGKLFF. The CDR3 DNA follows: TGTGCCAGCAGCAAAGCGCTCCGGGGAGGAGGAAAACTGTTTTTT.

This sequence joins TRBV5-1 and TRBJ2-7, with D possibly being TRBD1 (6 bases). The CDR3 contains 15 residues. The germline CDR1 and CDR2 sequences are SGHRS and YFSETQ. V shed 1 base and J shed 6 bases, with 17 bases lying between them. This chain's CDR3 is CASSLQGRGASEQYF. The CDR3 DNA reads TGCGCCAGCAGCTTGCAGGGCAGGGGTGCCTCCGAGCAGTACTTC.

The V call is TRBV3-1 (or the pseudogene TRBV3-2), the J call TRBJ2-7, with D unresolved. Trimming removed 0 bases at V and 9 bases at J, with 6 bases between. The CDR3 runs to 11 residues. Germline assignment: CDR1 LGHDT and CDR2 YNNKEL (reference sequence). The chain's CDR3 is CASSQDKAQYF. The CDR3 DNA is TGTGCCAGCAGCCAAGATAAAGCGCAGTACTTC.

This chain uses TRBV7-2 with TRBJ2-3; 8 bases match TRBD2. The CDR3 spans 12 residues. Germline values: CDR1 SGHTA, CDR2 FQGNSA. V lost 5 bases, J lost 6 bases, and 1 base stayed unmatched. CDR3: CASSRLADTQYF. CDR3 sequence (DNA): TGTGCCAGCAGCCGACTAGCGGATACGCAGTATTTT.

The chain links TRBV5-4 to TRBJ2-1; possible D gene TRBD2, 6 bases. The germline CDR1 and CDR2 sequences are SGHNT and YYREEE (reference sequence). The CDR3 is 15 amino acids. Trimming stripped 0 bases from V and 4 bases from J, with 11 bases between. DNA for the CDR3: TGTGCCAGCAGCTTGGCCGCGGGACTGTACAATGAGCAGTTCTTC. Encoded protein: CASSLAAGLYNEQFF.

The chain recombines TRBV28 with TRBJ2-2; no clear D gene. Germline CDR1 and CDR2: MDHEN and SYDVKM. The V end lost 1 base, the J end lost 8 bases, and 2 bases lay between the germline ends. The length of the CDR3 is 11 residues. CDR3 in amino acids: CASSLSGELFF. The CDR3 DNA is TGTGCCAGCAGTTTATCTGGGGAGCTGTTTTTT.

The J gene is TRBJ1-2, the V gene TRBV6-5; possible D gene TRBD1, 5 bases. Germline loops: CDR1 MNHEY, CDR2 SVGAGI. V dropped 6 bases and J dropped 2 bases, with 10 bases sitting between them. The CDR3 loop spans 13 amino acids. CDR3 coding DNA: TGTGCCAGCAGATTGACAGTCAACTATGGCTACACCTTC. It encodes CASRLTVNYGYTF.

The V call is TRBV6-2 or TRBV6-3, the J call TRBJ2-2; no definite D call. This CDR3 comprises 13 residues. Trimming removed 5 bases at V and 9 bases at J, with 13 bases between. Germline CDR1 MNHEY, CDR2 SVGEGT. The CDR3 nucleotides are TGTGCCAGCAGTCCCACCGCAGTCCGGGAGCTGTTTTTT. Its protein product is CASSPTAVRELFF.